This T cell receptor (beta chain) was captured by sequencing in a study of blood T cell dynamics during melanoma immunotherapy. Data came from immunoSEQ multiplex PCR; TCRdb stores just in-frame clones and leaves some out. In the table there are 14,000 or so clones, 85% to 90% of which are singletons. Time point here: pre-treatment baseline. Response was assessed by RECIST 1.1 at 12 weeks, except a couple of rapid progressors. Germline CDR1 KGHSH, CDR2 LQKENI. Trimming shortened V by 6 bases and J by 1 base, and 14 bases separated the two germline ends. The CDR3 spans 15 residues. This clone was picked up one time.

The genes are TRBV18 and TRBJ2-3; TRBD2 is a possible D gene (6 bases). The source of this sequence is a human donor with melanoma. Specimen: blood, collected from a patient treated with checkpoint blockade. DNA for the CDR3: TGTGCCAGCTCGCCCGGCCAGCGGGGCACAGATACGCAGTATTTT. It specifies CASSPGQRGTDTQYF.